The 5 T cell receptor beta chains in this list originate from one sample, sequenced in a study of T-cell reconstitution after alpha-beta-depleted transplantation in children. Unique molecular identifiers featured in how the TCRbeta library was prepared. TCRdb independently ran MiXCR on the PCR reads; one entry per CDR3 protein. Of roughly 500,000 distinct CDR3 sequences detected, roughly 33% appear once; the ten largest clones hold around 2.3%. Material: PBMCs from the stem cell graft donor, obtained from the stem cell graft. The receptors derive from a human donor who donated a stem cell graft to a child with aplastic anemia.

The CDR3 DNA reads as TGTGCCAGCAGCTTAAGCCCGAGCGCTGAAGCTTTCTTT. The encoded protein is CASSLSPSAEAFF. The V call is TRBV14, the J call TRBJ1-1, with D uncertain. The V end lost 5 bases, the J end lost 6 bases, and 13 bases lay between the germline ends. The length of the CDR3 is 13 residues. Germline CDR1 reads SGHDN; CDR2 reads FVKESK.

The chain employs TRBV3-1 and TRBJ2-3, with 7 bases fitting TRBD2. V shed 0 bases and J 1 base; nucleotides not matched to a gene: 4. Germline assignment: CDR1 LGHDT and CDR2 YNNKEL (reference sequence). This CDR3 spans 16 amino acids. CDR3 loop: CASSQDQRGRTDTQYF. CDR3 DNA sequence: TGTGCCAGCAGCCAAGATCAGCGGGGTCGCACAGATACGCAGTATTTT.

This clonotype has just a few counts. V gene TRBV5-1 combines with J gene TRBJ1-2; D unclear. The length of the CDR3 is 13 residues. CDR1 and CDR2 from the germline V gene are SGHRS and YFSETQ. The V end was cut by 0 bases, the J end by 4 bases, with 7 bases between. The chain's CDR3 is CASSLDDGYGYTF. The CDR3 DNA reads as TGCGCCAGCAGCTTGGATGATGGCTATGGCTACACCTTC.

In its sample, this clonotype was seen a few times. The genes are TRBV11-2 and TRBJ1-5; D is undetermined. The V gene's germline CDR1 is SGHAT and CDR2 FQNNGV. This CDR3 comprises 16 residues. V lost 5 bases and J lost 7, with 21 bases in between. CDR3 region: CASSLNVGSRAQPQHF. The CDR3 DNA reads as TGTGCCAGCAGCCTTAACGTCGGGTCCCGGGCGCAGCCCCAGCATTTT.

The chain combines TRBV4-3 with TRBJ2-7; 12 bases are a match to TRBD2. The J segment lost 0 bases and the V segment lost 4 bases, leaving 4 bases of the junction unmatched. Germline CDR1 and CDR2: LGHNA and YSLEER. The CDR3 consists of 16 residues. The CDR3 coding sequence is TGCGCCAGCAGCCGAGCACTAGCGGGAGGCTCCTACGAGCAGTACTTC. This encodes CASSRALAGGSYEQYF.